One and the same sample provided the 24 T cell receptor beta chains below, sequenced in a study of blood T cell repertoires in COVID-19 (dated by TCRdb to the early 2020s). Libraries were built with the immunoSEQ multiplex PCR assay. The clones in this table, taken by TCRdb from immuneACCESS, are in-frame only. Not every clone is retained; where verified, under half of the shortfall comes from an unresolved V gene, and the cause of the rest is unknown. Across this sample there are 490,000 or so clones, with less than 90% seen only once. Jointly, the top ten make up 6.5% to 9.5% of the sample. The sample comprised PBMCs or T cells enriched from blood (not recorded which). These receptors were collected from a woman between 55 and 75 years old who had recovered from COVID-19.

V gene TRBV25-1 combines with J gene TRBJ1-6, with TRBD1 identical over 9 bases. The CDR3 spans 14 residues. Germline V lookup: CDR1 MGHDK, CDR2 SYGVNS. Losses at the gene ends were 6 bases for V and 7 bases for J; bases not matched to a gene: 4. CDR3 protein: CASRGTGRNSPLHF. CDR3 nucleotides: TGTGCCAGCAGGGGGACAGGGCGGAATTCACCCCTCCACTTT.

The J gene is TRBJ2-7, the V gene TRBV7-6; TRBD1 matches at 8 bases. Trimming cost V 5 bases and J 3 bases; bases outside gene matches: 6. The germline V gene has CDR1 SGHVS and CDR2 FNYEAQ. The CDR3 runs to 14 residues. This CDR3 is CASSPRGQVYEQYF. CDR3 coding DNA: TGTGCCAGCAGCCCCAGGGGGCAGGTCTACGAGCAGTACTTC.

CDR3 loop: CASSVTGLLADTQYF. DNA for the CDR3: TGTGCCAGCAGCGTGACAGGGCTCCTCGCAGATACGCAGTATTTT. The chain links TRBV7-2 to TRBJ2-3; 7 nucleotides align to TRBD1. The V gene's germline CDR1 is SGHTA and CDR2 FQGNSA. Trimming cost V 5 bases and J 4 bases; bases outside gene matches: 9. The CDR3 is 15 residues long.

The rearrangement links TRBV5-1 to TRBJ2-2, with 7 nucleotides matching TRBD1. This CDR3 region has 14 residues. V gave up 0 bases and J gave up 5 bases; unmatched junction bases: 1. Germline lookup yields CDR1 SGHRS and CDR2 YFSETQ. The CDR3 nucleotides are TGCGCCAGCAGCTTGGCAGGGGGAACCGGGGAGCTGTTTTTT. This gives the protein CASSLAGGTGELFF.

The DNA for the CDR3 is TGCGCCAGCAGCTCCTCCTCGGGACTAGTCCCCGGGGAGCTGTTTTTT. Amino acid sequence: CASSSSSGLVPGELFF. The chain couples TRBV5-1 to TRBJ2-2; 8 bases map to TRBD2. Germline CDR1 is SGHRS and CDR2 is YFSETQ. Trimming took 3 bases from V and 6 from J; bases not matched to a gene: 10. This CDR3 comprises 16 residues.

This clone came up once. The V gene is TRBV29-1, the J gene TRBJ1-2; 9 bases match TRBD1. The CDR3 contains 16 residues. Germline trimming cut 4 bases from V and 2 bases from J; bases unmatched to any gene: 11. Germline-derived CDR1 and CDR2 are SQVTM and ANQGSEA. CDR3 DNA sequence: TGCAGCGTTGTGAGGACAGGGGTCGGCATAAACTATGGCTACACCTTC. Translating it yields CSVVRTGVGINYGYTF.

The chain recombines TRBV5-1 with TRBJ2-2, with D possibly being TRBD1 (6 bases). The CDR3 contains 16 residues. The V and J ends lost 4 bases and 5 bases respectively, with 18 bases between them. Germline lookup yields CDR1 SGHRS and CDR2 YFSETQ. The CDR3 reads CASSHPTRDKTGELFF. CDR3 in DNA: TGCGCCAGCAGCCACCCTACTAGGGACAAGACCGGGGAGCTGTTTTTT.

This clone was seen a single time. The chain combines TRBV9 with TRBJ2-2, with TRBD2 identical over 9 bases. This CDR3 comprises 16 residues. Per germline, CDR1 SGDLS and CDR2 YYNGEE. The V gene end was trimmed by 4 bases and the J gene end by 3 bases; junction bases not matched to a gene: 7. In DNA, the CDR3 is TGTGCCAGCAGCAGACTTGCGGGGGGGTACACCGGGGAGCTGTTTTTT. It specifies CASSRLAGGYTGELFF.

The chain joins TRBV4-1 to TRBJ2-1, with D uncertain. This CDR3 is built from 15 residues. Per germline, CDR1 MGHRA and CDR2 YSYEKL. V lost 3 bases, J lost 0 bases, and 9 bases lay in between. The CDR3 is CASSHPVLSYNEQFF. The CDR3 nucleotides are TGCGCCAGCAGCCACCCAGTGCTCTCCTACAATGAGCAGTTCTTC.

The chain employs TRBV20-1 and TRBJ2-7; 8 bases are a match to TRBD2. Trimming cost V 3 bases and J 0 bases; bases outside gene matches: 7. Germline V gene lookup returns CDR1 DFQATT and CDR2 SNEGSKA (reference sequence). The CDR3 covers 15 residues. CDR3 nucleotide sequence: TGCAGTGCTAGTCCTAGCGGGCGGAGCTCCTACGAGCAGTACGTC. Residues: CSASPSGRSSYEQYV.

The rearrangement links TRBV30 to TRBJ1-2; 7 bases line up with TRBD1. The V and J ends lost 3 bases and 8 bases, in that order; junction bases with no gene match: 6. The CDR3 totals 12 residues. Germline V gene lookup returns CDR1 GTSNPN and CDR2 SVGIG (reference sequence). The CDR3 here is CAWSPTGEGYTF. The DNA for the CDR3 is TGTGCCTGGAGCCCCACAGGGGAAGGCTACACCTTC.

J is TRBJ2-3 and V is TRBV19, with 8 bases fitting TRBD1. V dropped 4 bases and J dropped 6; count of bases not matched to a gene: 6. The CDR3 loop spans 14 amino acids. Germline V gene sequence: CDR1 LNHDA, CDR2 SQIVND (reference sequence). The CDR3 here is CASSTDRVGDTQYF. DNA of the CDR3: TGTGCCAGTAGTACGGACAGGGTGGGCGATACGCAGTATTTT.

A word on this clone: Distinct nucleotide sequences in the sample also encode this CDR3. The rearrangement uses TRBV5-1 and TRBJ1-6; TRBD1 matches at 9 bases. The V gene end was trimmed by 0 bases and the J gene end by 8 bases; junction bases not matched to a gene: 3. This CDR3 comprises 15 residues. CDR1 is SGHRS and CDR2 is YFSETQ in the germline V gene. The CDR3 loop reads CASSLAGTGYSPLHF. The CDR3 coding sequence is TGCGCCAGCAGCTTGGCCGGGACAGGGTATTCACCCCTCCACTTT.

This clone was seen at least ten times. The rearrangement links TRBV11-2 to TRBJ2-7, with D hard to call. CDR3 size: 14 residues. V gave up 2 bases and J gave up 3 bases, with 11 bases separating them. Germline-derived CDR1 and CDR2 are SGHAT and FQNNGV. CDR3 amino acids: CASSLLPRVYEQYF. CDR3 nucleotides: TGTGCCAGCAGCTTACTCCCACGGGTCTACGAGCAGTACTTC.

The chain employs TRBV7-8 and TRBJ2-2; possibly TRBD1 for D (8 bases). The CDR3 is 18 amino acids. Germline CDR1 SGHVS, CDR2 FQNEAQ. V lost 5 bases and J lost 3, with 22 bases in between. The CDR3 loop is CASSRRAYRGGDTGELFF. In DNA, the CDR3 is TGTGCCAGCAGCCGGAGGGCCTACAGGGGGGGAGACACCGGGGAGCTGTTTTTT.

J is TRBJ2-7 and V is TRBV3-1 (or the pseudogene TRBV3-2); TRBD1 aligns across 10 bases. The J segment lost 7 bases and the V segment lost 4 bases, leaving 10 bases of the junction unmatched. CDR1 and CDR2 from the germline V gene are LGHDT and YNNKEL (reference sequence). CDR3 length: 15 residues. The CDR3 spells CASSLIGTGVLEQYF. Here the CDR3 DNA reads TGTGCCAGCAGCCTAATCGGGACAGGGGTCCTGGAGCAGTACTTC.

The chain has TRBV6-2 or TRBV6-3 and TRBJ2-3; TRBD2 agrees at 14 bases. Germline CDR1 and CDR2: MNHEY and SVGEGT. CDR3 length equals 20 residues. J was trimmed by 2 bases and V by 0 bases; bases with no gene match: 10. The CDR3 DNA sequence: TGTGCCAGCAGTTACTCTGGGACTAGCGGGGGTTCGCCCTTCACAGATACGCAGTATTTT. Translated, it gives CASSYSGTSGGSPFTDTQYF.

The chain employs TRBV2 and TRBJ1-5; D not certain. The CDR3 has 14 residues. Germline V gene lookup returns CDR1 SNHLY and CDR2 FYNNEI. Deletions cut 7 bases from V and 5 bases from J, with 15 bases between. CDR3 nucleotides: TGTGCCAGCAATTCGGCAGGATCCCATCAGCCCCAGCATTTT. Translated, it gives CASNSAGSHQPQHF. Full variable domain (rest looked up from reference TRBV2 and TRBJ1-5): EPEVTQTPSHQVTQMGQEVILRCVPISNHLYFYWYRQILGQKVEFLVSFYNNEISEKSEIFDDQFSVERPDGSNFTLKIRSTKLEDSAMYFCASNSAGSHQPQHFGDGTRLSIL.

As DNA, the CDR3 is TGCGCCAGCAGCGTGGAGTTGGGAGCGGGGGGGCGAAATGAGCAGTTCTTC. Translating gives CASSVELGAGGRNEQFF. The chain employs TRBV5-1 and TRBJ2-1; 10 bases agree with TRBD2. Germline CDR1 reads SGHRS; CDR2 reads YFSETQ. V was clipped by 4 bases and J by 7 bases; unmatched bases: 14. CDR3 length equals 17 residues.

V gene TRBV10-3 combines with J gene TRBJ2-3; 10 bases align to TRBD1. After removal of 8 bases from V and 6 bases from J, the junction contained 8 bases not matched to a gene. This CDR3 region has 14 residues. Germline V gene data show CDR1 as ENHRY and CDR2 as SYGVKD. CDR3 in amino acids: CAISDRGRWDTQYF. CDR3 nucleotides: TGTGCCATCTCTGACAGGGGGCGGTGGGATACGCAGTATTTT.

The genes are TRBV6-5 and TRBJ1-1, with D possibly matching TRBD1 (6 bases). Trimming shortened V by 1 base and J by 4 bases, and 13 bases separated the two germline ends. Germline V gene lookup returns CDR1 MNHEY and CDR2 SVGAGI. The CDR3 is made up of 15 amino acids. The CDR3, as DNA: TGTGCCAGCAGTTACTTTACAGGGCGAAGCACTGAAGCTTTCTTT. Translated: CASSYFTGRSTEAFF.

The gene calls are TRBV12-3 or TRBV12-4 and TRBJ1-4, with unresolved D. This CDR3 has 13 amino acids. The ends were cut back, 2 bases at V and 11 bases at J, with 12 bases in the middle. CDR3 loop: CASSLMDGRKLFF. CDR3 coding DNA: TGTGCCAGCAGTTTAATGGACGGGAGGAAACTGTTTTTT.

The chain employs TRBV6-5 and TRBJ1-3, with TRBD1 as a possible D gene (6 bases). Per germline, CDR1 MNHEY and CDR2 SVGAGI. The CDR3 extends over 14 amino acids. Trimming took 2 bases from V and 4 from J, leaving 9 bases between them. CDR3 DNA sequence: TGTGCCAGCAGTTACAACAGGGCCGGAAACACCATATATTTT. Its protein is CASSYNRAGNTIYF.

CDR3 in amino acids: CASSPGPNTGELFF. Here the CDR3 DNA reads TGTGCCAGCTCACCAGGGCCGAACACCGGGGAGCTGTTTTTT. This chain links TRBV18 with TRBJ2-2, with no clear D. Looked up from germline, CDR1 is KGHSH and CDR2 is LQKENI. This CDR3 spans 14 amino acids. Deletions cut 2 bases from V and 0 bases from J, with 4 bases between.